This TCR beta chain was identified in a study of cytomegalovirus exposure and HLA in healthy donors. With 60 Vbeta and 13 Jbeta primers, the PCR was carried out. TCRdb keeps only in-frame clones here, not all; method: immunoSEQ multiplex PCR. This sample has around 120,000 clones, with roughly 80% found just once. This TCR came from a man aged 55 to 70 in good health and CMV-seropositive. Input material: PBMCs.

CDR3 bases: TGTGCCAGCTCACCACCTTCGGTAAGCTCCTACAATGAGCAGTTCTTC. Translated: CASSPPSVSSYNEQFF. The chain is built from TRBV18 and TRBJ2-1; no clear D gene. Trimming removed 0 bases at V and 0 bases at J, with 9 bases between. Germline values: CDR1 KGHSH, CDR2 LQKENI. The CDR3 totals 16 residues.